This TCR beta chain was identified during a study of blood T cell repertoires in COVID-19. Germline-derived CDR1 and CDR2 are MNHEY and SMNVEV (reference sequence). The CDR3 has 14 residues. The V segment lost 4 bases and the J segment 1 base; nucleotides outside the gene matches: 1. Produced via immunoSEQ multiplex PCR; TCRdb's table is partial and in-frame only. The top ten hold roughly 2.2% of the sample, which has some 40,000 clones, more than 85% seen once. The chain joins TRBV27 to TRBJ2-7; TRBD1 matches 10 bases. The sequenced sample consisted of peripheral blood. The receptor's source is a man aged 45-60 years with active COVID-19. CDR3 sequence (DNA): TGTGCCAGCAGTTGGACAGGGGGGTCCTACGAGCAGTACTTC. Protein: CASSWTGGSYEQYF.